A selection of T cell receptor beta chains follows, all from one sample in a study of molecular identifiers for immune sequencing clone quantification. TCRdb reanalysed the PCR reads using MiXCR and keeps one entry per CDR3 protein. Of around 40,000 distinct CDR3 sequences in the sample, approximately 20% were seen once. The specimen was naive CD8+ T cells from blood, with Jurkat cell RNA spiked in. The receptors derive from a human donor in good health. Some libraries in this study had Jurkat cell RNA spiked in. CDR3s include the opening cysteine and the closing phenylalanine or tryptophan. Fields, in order: V gene, clone size, D gene, J gene, CDR3 DNA, CDR3 protein. A D gene is named only where the DNA matches it firmly. Size values are once, few and many counts, or a class for expanded clones, and some rows have none.

TRBV6-5,medium-sized,-,TRBJ2-3,TGTGCCAGCAGAGGCAGCCCCCCGGGAGATATCACAGATACGCAGTATTTT,CASRGSPPGDITDTQYF
TRBV13,many,-,TRBJ1-2,TGTGCCAGCAGCCCCACGTCCCCAAGCTATGGCTACACCTTC,CASSPTSPSYGYTF
TRBV4-1,-,-,TRBJ2-5,TGCGCCAGCAGCCAACTCTCGGGTCAAGAGACCCAGTACTTC,CASSQLSGQETQYF
TRBV14,many,TRBD2,TRBJ2-4,TGTGCCAGCAGCCATCAAGAGCTAGCGGGGGTCAAAAACATTCAGTACTTC,CASSHQELAGVKNIQYF
TRBV6-6,many,-,TRBJ2-3,TGTGCCAGCAGTTACGAATGGCCCCCAGATACGCAGTATTTT,CASSYEWPPDTQYF
TRBV12-3/TRBV12-4,many,TRBD1,TRBJ2-4,TGTGCCAGCAGGACAGGGGGCCGCCGGAAAAACATTCAGTACTTC,CASRTGGRRKNIQYF
TRBV5-6,many,-,TRBJ1-3,TGTGCCAGCAGCTTCGTTGGGGGAGGAAACACCATATATTTT,CASSFVGGGNTIYF
TRBV3-1,few,TRBD2,TRBJ2-3,TGTGTCAGCAGCCCTAGCGGGAGGAGGGCAGATACGCAGTATTTT,CVSSPSGRRADTQYF
TRBV6-1,-,-,TRBJ2-5,TGTGCCAGCAGTGAAGCTTGGGCCCAGTACTTC,CASSEAWAQYF
TRBV28,many,-,TRBJ2-5,TGTGCCACCAAGACCACGGGGGTGGCAGAGACCCAGTACTTC,CATKTTGVAETQYF
TRBV3-1,-,-,TRBJ2-5,TGTGCCAGCAGCCAAGGTTTGAGGGTCGAAGAGACCCAGTACTTC,CASSQGLRVEETQYF
TRBV28,many,TRBD1,TRBJ2-7,TGTGCCAGCAGCACCGGTGGGACAGCAATAACCTACGAGCAGTACTTC,CASSTGGTAITYEQYF
TRBV7-9,many,-,TRBJ1-5,TGTGCCAGCAGCTTAGCGGGGCAGCCCCAGCATTTT,CASSLAGQPQHF
TRBV11-3,few,TRBD2,TRBJ2-1,TGTGCCAGCAGCTGGGGACGCGGGGGGCGCGCGGATGAGCAGTTCTTC,CASSWGRGGRADEQFF
TRBV14,many,TRBD2,TRBJ2-3,TGTGCCAGCAGGGATCATCTAGCGGGGGACACAGATACGCAGTATTTT,CASRDHLAGDTDTQYF
TRBV28,few,-,TRBJ2-5,TGTGCCAGCAGTTTACGTGATGTACTTGGGAGCATGGAGACCCAGTACTTC,CASSLRDVLGSMETQYF
TRBV5-6,many,-,TRBJ2-3,TGTGCCAGCAGCACTGAGGTTGTGGCAGATACGCAGTATTTT,CASSTEVVADTQYF
TRBV7-9,many,-,TRBJ2-1,TGTGCCAGCAGTACGGACAATGAGCAGTTCTTC,CASSTDNEQFF
TRBV7-9,many,-,TRBJ1-4,TGTGCCAGCAGCCCCCCGGCGAGGGATAATGAAAAACTGTTTTTT,CASSPPARDNEKLFF
TRBV14,many,-,TRBJ2-3,TGTGCCAGCAGCGGAGACAGGGGGCGAACTAGCGGGAGTTGGAATACGCAGTATTTT,CASSGDRGRTSGSWNTQYF
TRBV6-2/TRBV6-3,many,-,TRBJ2-3,TGTGCCAGCAGTGACCTAGCAGACAGCACAGATACGCAGTATTTT,CASSDLADSTDTQYF
TRBV25-1,many,-,TRBJ2-5,TGTGCCAGCATAAATTTCCAAGAGACCCAGTACTTC,CASINFQETQYF
TRBV27,few,-,TRBJ2-1,TGTGCCAGCAGTTGGGGACTCCCAGGGGCGGGAGAGCAGTTCTTC,CASSWGLPGAGEQFF
TRBV28,many,TRBD2,TRBJ2-3,TGTGCCAGCAGTCCCCGACTGATACTAAGGCTAGCGGGGAGCTTAGATACGCAGTATTTT,CASSPRLILRLAGSLDTQYF